These T cell receptor beta chains were read from a single sample in a study of monozygotic twins with inflammatory bowel disease. TCRdb reprocessed the 5' RACE reads and stores each CDR3 protein as one record, lacking DNA. The sample has about 160,000 distinct CDR3 sequences, and its top ten clones hold approximately 3%. Input material: blood. The receptors originated from a human donor with ulcerative colitis or Crohn's disease, or a healthy co-twin of an affected twin (not recorded which). The CDR3 runs from the conserved cysteine through the conserved F or W.

TRBV6-4	TRBJ2-3	CASSLYRQSGTSGRNTQYF
TRBV20-1	TRBJ1-5	CSASRDSPNQPQHF
TRBV18	TRBJ2-7	CASSPPAGRTYEQYF
TRBV30	TRBJ1-5	CAWSVKGDQPQHF
TRBV5-1	TRBJ2-1	CASSLGQGEHNEQFF
TRBV5-4	TRBJ2-5	CASSLDQGSETQYF
TRBV29-1	TRBJ2-3	CSGMDRLVFTDTQYF
TRBV5-6	TRBJ2-5	CASSFAGRLRETQYF
TRBV28	TRBJ1-4	CASSVRGVGEKLFF
TRBV5-1	TRBJ2-5	CASSLGLASRETQYF
TRBV10-3	TRBJ2-1	CAISESNWEQFF
TRBV14	TRBJ2-1	CASRELAGTNEQFF
TRBV4-1	TRBJ1-3	CASSQEDNGNTIYF
TRBV7-6	TRBJ2-3	CASSFLGMDTQYF
TRBV19	TRBJ2-7	CASSIGGGPYEQYF
TRBV28	TRBJ2-7	CASNRAPVGEQYF
TRBV5-1	TRBJ2-5	CASSLAIRETQYF
TRBV24-1	TRBJ2-5	CATSDSADSGVGKETQYF
TRBV5-1	TRBJ2-1	CASSLAGGAGYNEQFF
TRBV24-1	TRBJ2-1	CATSDMESYNEQFF
TRBV11-2	TRBJ2-7	CASSPLAGGYEQYF
TRBV27	TRBJ2-2	CASSPRGSITGELFF
TRBV20-1	TRBJ2-4	CSATPLAGGNMQYF
TRBV3-1	TRBJ2-2	CASTPGQGYTGELFF
TRBV5-8	TRBJ2-3	CASSLGLAESTDTQYF
TRBV24-1	TRBJ2-1	CATSDLGPGQGISYNEQFF
TRBV15	TRBJ1-5	CATSRGHGAEQPQHF
TRBV19	TRBJ1-1	CASSIRTGGTEAFF
TRBV15	TRBJ1-5	CATSRERQGVQPQHF
TRBV28	TRBJ2-1	CASSGTGEMEFF
TRBV7-8	TRBJ1-3	CASSLARAGNTIYF
TRBV11-1	TRBJ2-3	CASSLRTGSFTDTQYF
TRBV5-6	TRBJ1-3	CASSLIFGGPGNTIYF
TRBV27	TRBJ1-2	CASSLSGHRGRRGHTF
TRBV7-2	TRBJ2-5	CASSSVGTAGETQYF
TRBV25-1	TRBJ1-1	CASSDQDRAANF
TRBV7-8	TRBJ2-7	CASTPLAGGPYEQYF
TRBV4-1	TRBJ2-5	CASSQEGEQETQYF
TRBV29-1	TRBJ2-1	CSVDGFTSGYNEQFF
TRBV7-6	TRBJ2-1	CASSPRQHGEQFF
TRBV6-2/TRBV6-3	TRBJ2-1	CASSYAPGREQFF
TRBV28	TRBJ2-3	CASQTSGVSTDTQYF
TRBV28	TRBJ2-5	CASSSSQGRETQYF
TRBV4-1	TRBJ2-2	CASSQASAESGELFF
TRBV11-1	TRBJ1-1	CASSSDGTLTEAFF